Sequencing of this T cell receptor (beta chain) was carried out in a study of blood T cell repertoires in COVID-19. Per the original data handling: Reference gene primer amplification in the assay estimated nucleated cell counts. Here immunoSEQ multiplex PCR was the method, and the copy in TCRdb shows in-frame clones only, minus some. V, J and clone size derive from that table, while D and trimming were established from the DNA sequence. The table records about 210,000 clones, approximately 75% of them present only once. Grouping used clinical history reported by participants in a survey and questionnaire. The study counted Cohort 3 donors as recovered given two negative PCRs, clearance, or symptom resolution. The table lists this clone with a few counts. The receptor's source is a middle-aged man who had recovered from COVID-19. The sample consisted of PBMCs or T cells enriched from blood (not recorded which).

The DNA of the CDR3 is TGTGCCAGCGCGAGGACTAGCGGGTTTCAGACCCAGTACTTC. Translation: CASARTSGFQTQYF. The chain uses TRBV14 and TRBJ2-5, with 11 bases matching TRBD2. CDR1 and CDR2 (germline): SGHDN, FVKESK. V dropped 8 bases and J dropped 6; count of bases not matched to a gene: 8. This CDR3 is built from 14 residues.